The 32 T cell receptor beta chains listed next were all sequenced from one sample in a study of sequential checkpoint blockade in melanoma. Repertoires were generated with immunoSEQ multiplex PCR, while TCRdb's copy carries only in-frame clones and drops some. The sample holds roughly 6,800 clones; roughly 30% are singletons and the top ten take around 25%. The sample's treatment: randomized to nivolumab then ipilimumab (arm A) or the reverse (arm B). Specimen: tumor tissue (inferred from file names), collected from a patient given nivolumab and ipilimumab in sequence. The receptors here all came from a human donor with melanoma.

This clone came up a few times. V and J are TRBV9 and TRBJ2-3, with D unresolved. V shed 3 bases and J shed 2 bases, with 16 bases lying between them. Germline assignment: CDR1 SGDLS and CDR2 YYNGEE. The CDR3 loop spans 16 amino acids. The CDR3 protein is CASSARTGSTTDTQYF. DNA of the CDR3: TGTGCCAGCAGCGCTAGAACTGGTTCCACCACAGATACGCAGTATTTT.

This clone was observed a handful of times. J is TRBJ2-7 and V is TRBV7-5; the table calls TRBD2, which could not be checked here. TRBV7-5 is termed a pseudogene. CDR3 size: 15 residues. The CDR3 DNA reads as TGTGCCAGCAGCTTAGCTTCTAGCGCTTCCTACGAGCAGTACTTC. Translating gives CASSLASSASYEQYF.

This clone showed up just a few times. The CDR3 DNA reads as TGTGCCAGCAGCGTCTCGACAGGAACGAACACTGAAGCTTTCTTT. Its protein product is CASSVSTGTNTEAFF. V gene TRBV9 combines with J gene TRBJ1-1, with D possibly TRBD1 on 6 matching bases. CDR3 length: 15 amino acids. Germline values: CDR1 SGDLS, CDR2 YYNGEE. V was clipped by 2 bases and J by 1 base, with 12 bases between them.

The chain is built from TRBV25-1 and TRBJ2-4; TRBD1 matches 12 bases. This CDR3 is built from 14 residues. Trimming took 9 bases from V and 6 from J; bases not matched to a gene: 6. Germline assignment: CDR1 MGHDK and CDR2 SYGVNS. The CDR3 reads CARNRDRGRNIQYF. The CDR3 bases are TGTGCCAGGAACCGGGACAGGGGGCGAAACATTCAGTACTTC.

The rearrangement links TRBV5-1 to TRBJ1-4; D not certain. This CDR3 has 17 residues. Deletions cut 3 bases from V and 1 base from J, with 16 bases between. Germline CDR1 is SGHRS and CDR2 is YFSETQ. CDR3 sequence: CASSSAGFGVTNEKLFF. The CDR3 DNA is TGCGCCAGCAGCTCAGCGGGCTTTGGGGTAACTAATGAAAAACTGTTTTTT. Together with reference TRBV5-1 and TRBJ1-4, the CDR3 gives the full variable domain: KAGVTQTPRYLIKTRGQQVTLSCSPISGHRSVSWYQQTPGQGLQFLFEYFSETQRNKGNFPGRFSGRQFSNSRSEMNVSTLELGDSALYLCASSSAGFGVTNEKLFFGSGTQLSVL.

V gene TRBV19 combines with J gene TRBJ2-5; the match to TRBD2 covers 7 bases. The CDR3 length is 15 residues. The germline V gene has CDR1 LNHDA and CDR2 SQIVND (reference sequence). The V segment lost 3 bases and the J segment 1 base; nucleotides outside the gene matches: 5. CDR3 residues: CASSITGTIQETQYF. As DNA, the CDR3 is TGTGCCAGTAGTATCACCGGGACTATCCAAGAGACCCAGTACTTC.

Ten or more counts support this clone. This chain joins TRBV11-3 and TRBJ1-1, with unresolved D. This CDR3 contains 14 residues. The V gene's germline CDR1 is SGHNT and CDR2 YENEEA. V dropped 2 bases and J dropped 1 base, with 8 bases sitting between them. In nucleotides, the CDR3 is TGTGCCAGCAGCTTATGGGAAGGGAACACTGAAGCTTTCTTT. The encoded protein is CASSLWEGNTEAFF.

The table lists this clone with a count of one. V usage is TRBV19 and J usage is TRBJ1-2; maybe TRBD1 (6 bases). Trimming shortened V by 5 bases and J by 8 bases, and 18 bases separated the two germline ends. The germline V gene encodes CDR1 LNHDA and CDR2 SQIVND (reference sequence). The CDR3 spans 14 residues. The CDR3, as DNA: TGTGCCAGTAGTTCGCCGGGACAAGGGGAGGGCTACACCTTC. Translated: CASSSPGQGEGYTF.

In its sample, this clone was seen a few times. CDR3 DNA sequence: TGTGCCAGCAGTCCTCAGGGACAGGGAAGAGGAGAGACCCAGTACTTC. It translates to CASSPQGQGRGETQYF. The rearrangement links TRBV6-8 to TRBJ2-5; 9 bases map to TRBD1. J gave up 4 bases and V 5 bases, and 11 bases lay outside the gene matches. The CDR3 loop spans 16 amino acids. Looked up from germline, CDR1 is MNHGY and CDR2 is SAAAGT.

The chain couples TRBV19 to TRBJ1-1; 7 positions match TRBD1. Trimming cost V 5 bases and J 0 bases; bases outside gene matches: 12. Germline V lookup: CDR1 LNHDA, CDR2 SQIVND (reference sequence). The CDR3 extends over 17 amino acids. CDR3 in amino acids: CASSLFPPGTVNTEAFF. CDR3 sequence (DNA): TGTGCCAGTAGTCTCTTCCCCCCTGGGACAGTGAACACTGAAGCTTTCTTT.

Ten or more counts support this clone. The chain employs TRBV11-3 and TRBJ2-7; no clear D gene. The germline V and J ends were trimmed by 1 base and 5 bases, with 15 bases remaining between them. Germline CDR1 is SGHNT and CDR2 is YENEEA. This CDR3 has 15 residues. CDR3 sequence (DNA): TGTGCCAGCAGCTTAGGTAGGCCGAAAGTCCACGAGCAGTACTTC. It translates to CASSLGRPKVHEQYF.

By frequency in the sample, this clone is medium-sized. The chain has TRBV6-8 and TRBJ2-7; 9 bases match TRBD1. This CDR3 spans 16 amino acids. V lost 5 bases, J lost 3 bases, and 11 bases stayed unmatched. The V gene's germline CDR1 is MNHGY and CDR2 SAAAGT. The CDR3 nucleotides read TGTGCCAGCAGTGAGGTATTCGGGACAGGGTACTACGAGCAGTACTTC. Its translation: CASSEVFGTGYYEQYF.

This chain connects TRBV4-1 to TRBJ2-5; 7 bases align to TRBD2. The V and J ends lost 3 bases and 2 bases, in that order; junction bases with no gene match: 9. The germline V gene encodes CDR1 MGHRA and CDR2 YSYEKL. The CDR3 contains 16 residues. The CDR3, as DNA: TGCGCCAGCAGCCACAGCAGCGGGGACGATCAAGAGACCCAGTACTTC. Translated: CASSHSSGDDQETQYF.

There are a few counts of this clone. The chain joins TRBV9 to TRBJ2-7; no definite D call. Germline V gene lookup returns CDR1 SGDLS and CDR2 YYNGEE. V was shortened by 4 bases and J by 2 bases, with 10 bases between the two germline ends. This CDR3 has 13 amino acids. The CDR3 DNA reads as TGTGCCAGCAGCCCGACCGGCCCCTACGAGCAGTACTTC. Amino acids: CASSPTGPYEQYF.

This clone is medium-sized (0.01 to 0.1%) by share. This chain uses TRBV19 with TRBJ1-4; TRBD1 matches 11 bases. The CDR3 extends over 15 amino acids. The germline V gene encodes CDR1 LNHDA and CDR2 SQIVND (reference sequence). The J segment lost 7 bases and the V segment lost 4 bases, leaving 5 bases of the junction unmatched. The CDR3 region has the DNA TGTGCCAGTAGTACCGGGACAGGGGGTAGTGAAAAACTGTTTTTT. As protein: CASSTGTGGSEKLFF.

The sample holds a few counts of this clone. The rearrangement links TRBV6-8 to TRBJ2-3; D might be TRBD2 (6 bases). The CDR3 has 15 amino acids. From germline, CDR1 is MNHGY and CDR2 SAAAGT. V lost 10 bases to trimming and J lost 3 bases, with 20 bases between them. CDR3 nucleotides: TGTGCCATCAGCCCCGAGGATCGGGGGACAGATACGCAGTATTTT. Its protein product is CAISPEDRGTDTQYF.

The DNA for the CDR3 is TGTGCCAGCAGTAGCGGACAGCCTCCCGGCGAGCAGTACTTC. Amino acids: CASSSGQPPGEQYF. The gene calls are TRBV28 and TRBJ2-7, with a tentative D call TRBD1 (6 bases). Germline values: CDR1 MDHEN, CDR2 SYDVKM. V was clipped by 5 bases and J by 6 bases, with 17 bases between them. The length of the CDR3 is 14 residues. The whole variable domain, filled in from reference TRBV28 and TRBJ2-7, reads DVKVTQSSRYLVKRTGEKVFLECVQDMDHENMFWYRQDPGLGLRLIYFSYDVKMKEKGDIPEGYSVSREKKERFSLILESASTNQTSMYLCASSSGQPPGEQYFGPGTRLTVT.

To note about this clone: The junction shows a germline mismatch at one end, possibly a read error. The chain carries TRBV6-8 and TRBJ2-1, with 11 nucleotides matching TRBD2. The CDR3 loop spans 15 amino acids. Germline loops: CDR1 MNHGY, CDR2 SAAAGT. This CDR3 reads CAISTTSGIYNEQFF. Written as DNA, the CDR3 is TGTGCCATCAGTACGACTAGCGGGATCTACAATGAGCAGTTCTTC.

This clone was observed a few times. The rearrangement uses TRBV6-8 and TRBJ2-7, with 7 bases lining up with TRBD2. The V and J ends lost 0 bases and 12 bases, in that order; junction bases with no gene match: 20. The CDR3 is made up of 17 amino acids. The germline CDR1 and CDR2 sequences are MNHGY and SAAAGT. DNA for the CDR3: TGTGCCAGCAGTTACTCAGCCCTCGGGGGGAGGGTTTGGGTACTGTACTTC. It is translated as CASSYSALGGRVWVLYF.

This clone turned up a few times. The genes are TRBV11-3 and TRBJ1-2; D ambiguous. The CDR3 consists of 15 residues. The V end was cut by 5 bases, the J end by 0 bases, with 13 bases between. Germline CDR1 SGHNT, CDR2 YENEEA. The CDR3 DNA reads TGTGCCAGCAGCCAAAACCCCGGAGCTAACTATGGCTACACCTTC. Its protein is CASSQNPGANYGYTF.

This clone was detected a few times. The chain recombines TRBV11-3 with TRBJ1-2; 9 bases match TRBD1. Germline V gives CDR1 SGHNT, CDR2 YENEEA. This CDR3 is built from 15 residues. J gave up 3 bases and V 5 bases, and 7 bases lay outside the gene matches. CDR3 in amino acids: CASSLGTGLDYGYTF. The CDR3 nucleotides are TGTGCCAGCAGCCTCGGGACAGGGTTGGACTATGGCTACACCTTC.

This clone is judged medium-sized (0.01 to 0.1%). This chain connects TRBV11-3 to TRBJ2-1; the D gene is possibly TRBD2 (6 bases). CDR3 size: 15 residues. The V gene's germline CDR1 is SGHNT and CDR2 YENEEA. V was clipped by 3 bases and J by 0 bases, with 9 bases between them. The CDR3 DNA sequence: TGTGCCAGCAGCTTTAGCGGAAGCTCCTACAATGAGCAGTTCTTC. It yields the protein CASSFSGSSYNEQFF.

CDR3 in DNA: TGCAGCGTTGAGGACAGGGACCAAGAGACCCAGTACTTC. Amino acid sequence: CSVEDRDQETQYF. The V and J genes are TRBV29-1 and TRBJ2-5, with TRBD1 identical over 8 bases. From germline, CDR1 is SQVTM and CDR2 ANQGSEA. The ends lost 3 bases at V and 0 bases at J; junction bases unmatched: 0. The CDR3 is made up of 13 amino acids.

J is TRBJ2-1 and V is TRBV29-1; D may be TRBD2 (6 bases). The CDR3 runs to 14 residues. The germline CDR1 and CDR2 sequences are SQVTM and ANQGSEA. The V end was cut by 6 bases, the J end by 0 bases, with 12 bases between. The CDR3 reads CSVDLANSYNEQFF. As DNA, the CDR3 is TGCAGCGTGGATCTAGCGAACTCCTACAATGAGCAGTTCTTC.

This clone is medium-sized by share. This chain links TRBV15 with TRBJ2-3, with no clear D. The length of the CDR3 is 15 residues. V lost 6 bases and J 2 bases, leaving 15 bases between the germline ends. Germline V gene lookup returns CDR1 LNHNV and CDR2 YYDKDF (reference sequence). The CDR3: CATSWWRRNTDTQYF. The CDR3 region has the DNA TGTGCCACCAGTTGGTGGCGGAGAAACACAGATACGCAGTATTTT.

The rearrangement joins TRBV29-1 to TRBJ2-1; 8 bases fit TRBD2. This CDR3 spans 15 amino acids. Trimming at V came to 7 bases and at J to 9 bases, leaving 17 bases not matched to a gene. The germline gives CDR1 SQVTM, CDR2 ANQGSEA. The CDR3 sequence: CSALQPGLVGSEQFF. In DNA form, the CDR3 reads TGCAGCGCCCTACAACCGGGACTAGTTGGGAGTGAGCAGTTCTTC.

The sample holds a few counts of this clone. The chain is built from TRBV6-8 and TRBJ2-7; D gene unclear. Germline lookup yields CDR1 MNHGY and CDR2 SAAAGT. This CDR3 has 15 amino acids. The V and J ends lost 5 bases and 4 bases respectively, with 18 bases between them. This chain's CDR3 is CASSAPWEGLYEQYF. In nucleotides, the CDR3 is TGTGCCAGCAGTGCCCCCTGGGAAGGTCTTTACGAGCAGTACTTC.

V usage is TRBV7-8 and J usage is TRBJ2-3; possibly TRBD1 or TRBD2 for D (5 bases each). This CDR3 comprises 13 residues. Germline V gene data show CDR1 as SGHVS and CDR2 as FQNEAQ. Trimming took off 5 bases at V and 5 bases at J, with 11 bases between the two ends. CDR3 bases: TGTGCCAGCAGCCCGAGGGGCTTAGATACGCAGTATTTT. Residues: CASSPRGLDTQYF.

The chain combines TRBV18 with TRBJ1-4, with D unclear. The germline CDR1 and CDR2 sequences are KGHSH and LQKENI. The length of the CDR3 is 14 residues. V lost 3 bases and J lost 8, with 13 bases in between. The CDR3 DNA reads TGTGCCAGCTCACCCGGGTCAGAGGTGGAAAAACTGTTTTTT. Translated, it gives CASSPGSEVEKLFF. The full variable domain, with the rest looked up from reference TRBV18 and TRBJ1-4, is NAGVMQNPRHLVRRRGQEARLRCSPMKGHSHVYWYRQLPEEGLKFMVYLQKENIIDESGMPKERFSAEFPKEGPSILRIQQVVRGDSAAYFCASSPGSEVEKLFFGSGTQLSVL.

This clone was seen more than once but under ten times. This chain uses TRBV6-8 with TRBJ1-2, with TRBD1 as a possible D gene (6 bases). Trimming pared 2 bases from V and 6 bases from J, leaving 16 bases between. The germline gives CDR1 MNHGY, CDR2 SAAAGT. The CDR3 extends over 15 amino acids. CDR3 in amino acids: CASSYGKGGTDGYTF. In DNA form, the CDR3 reads TGTGCCAGCAGTTACGGGAAGGGGGGAACCGATGGCTACACCTTC.

There are a few counts of this clone. This chain joins TRBV11-3 and TRBJ1-2; D gene uncertain. Germline V gene lookup returns CDR1 SGHNT and CDR2 YENEEA. This CDR3 is 14 amino acids long. V was trimmed by 1 base and J by 4 bases, leaving 10 bases between them. The DNA for the CDR3 is TGTGCCAGCAGCTTAGGGGGAGCGACCTATGGCTACACCTTC. Protein: CASSLGGATYGYTF.

This clone was recorded at least ten times. The V and J genes are TRBV11-3 and TRBJ1-2, with 8 positions matching TRBD1. The ends lost 1 base at V and 6 bases at J; junction bases unmatched: 7. This CDR3 spans 15 amino acids. Germline CDR1 SGHNT, CDR2 YENEEA. Here the CDR3 DNA reads TGTGCCAGCAGCTTAGTTTCCGGGACAGGCAATGGCTACACCTTC. Its protein is CASSLVSGTGNGYTF.